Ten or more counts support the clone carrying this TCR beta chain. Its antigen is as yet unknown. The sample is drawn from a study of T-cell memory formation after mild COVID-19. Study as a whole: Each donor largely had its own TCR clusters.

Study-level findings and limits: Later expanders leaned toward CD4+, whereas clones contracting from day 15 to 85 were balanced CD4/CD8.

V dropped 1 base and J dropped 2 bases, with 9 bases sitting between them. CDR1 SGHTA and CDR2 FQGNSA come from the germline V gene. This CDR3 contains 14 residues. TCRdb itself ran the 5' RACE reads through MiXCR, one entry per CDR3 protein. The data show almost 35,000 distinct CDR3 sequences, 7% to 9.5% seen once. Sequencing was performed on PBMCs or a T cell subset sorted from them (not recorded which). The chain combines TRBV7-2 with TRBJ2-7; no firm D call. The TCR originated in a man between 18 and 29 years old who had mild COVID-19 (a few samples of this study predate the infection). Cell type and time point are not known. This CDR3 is CASSLGLDAYEQYF. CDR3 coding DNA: TGTGCCAGCAGCTTAGGATTGGACGCCTACGAGCAGTACTTC.